A selection of T cell receptor beta chains follows, all from one sample in a study of T-cell memory formation after mild COVID-19. TCRdb independently ran MiXCR on the 5' RACE reads; one entry per CDR3 protein. The profile covers about 390,000 distinct CDR3 sequences, with under 25% appearing a single time and under 15% taken by the ten largest. The sequencing input was PBMCs or a T cell subset sorted from them (not recorded which). The origin of the receptors is an adult woman who had mild COVID-19 (a few samples of this study predate the infection). Cell type and time point are not known. CDR3s include the opening cysteine and the closing phenylalanine or tryptophan. The order of the fields is CDR3 protein, CDR3 DNA, D gene, clone size, J gene, V gene. D genes are given only for firm matches. Only some rows state a clone size, as once, few, many or a class for expanded clones.

CDR3: CASSPGSPQNRSPLHF; DNA: TGTGCCAGCAGCCCGGGATCCCCTCAGAATCGCTCACCCCTCCACTTT; D: .; size: .; J: TRBJ1-6; V: TRBV12-3/TRBV12-4
CDR3: CASSTPPGTQYF; DNA: TGTGCCAGCAGTACTCCCCCGGGTACGCAGTATTTT; D: .; size: .; J: TRBJ2-3; V: TRBV2
CDR3: CATSDFRQPGTGPDTQYF; DNA: TGTGCCACCAGTGATTTCCGCCAACCCGGGACGGGGCCAGATACGCAGTATTTT; D: .; size: few; J: TRBJ2-3; V: TRBV24-1
CDR3: CASSYATSEQFF; DNA: TGTGCCAGCAGCTATGCGACGAGTGAGCAGTTCTTC; D: .; size: few; J: TRBJ2-1; V: TRBV7-2
CDR3: CSVGLARNEQFF; DNA: TGCAGCGTCGGACTAGCGCGGAATGAGCAGTTCTTC; D: TRBD2; size: .; J: TRBJ2-1; V: TRBV29-1
CDR3: CASSQLGRDPDTQYF; DNA: TGTGCCAGCAGCCAGCTCGGACGGGACCCCGATACGCAGTATTTT; D: .; size: .; J: TRBJ2-3; V: TRBV13
CDR3: CASSRIASTDTQYF; DNA: TGTGCCAGCAGTCGCATAGCTAGCACAGATACGCAGTATTTT; D: .; size: few; J: TRBJ2-3; V: TRBV6-5
CDR3: CASSFTGTGLYEQYF; DNA: TGTGCCAGCAGTTTCACCGGGACAGGGCTCTACGAGCAGTACTTC; D: TRBD1; size: .; J: TRBJ2-7; V: TRBV27
CDR3: CASSFDPGKETQYF; DNA: TGTGCCAGCAGCTTTGATCCAGGGAAGGAGACCCAGTACTTC; D: .; size: .; J: TRBJ2-5; V: TRBV5-6
CDR3: CASSQIVALPFGANVLTF; DNA: TGTGCCAGCAGCCAAATTGTGGCACTACCCTTTGGGGCCAACGTCCTGACTTTC; D: .; size: few; J: TRBJ2-6; V: TRBV7-3
CDR3: CASSIGSGRYTEAFF; DNA: TGTGCCAGTAGTATCGGCTCAGGGAGGTACACTGAAGCTTTCTTT; D: .; size: .; J: TRBJ1-1; V: TRBV19
CDR3: CASSLATGGNQPQHF; DNA: TGTGCCAGCAGTTTAGCTACAGGGGGGAATCAGCCCCAGCATTTT; D: TRBD1; size: few; J: TRBJ1-5; V: TRBV12-3/TRBV12-4
CDR3: CASSLQGSRETQYF; DNA: TGTGCCAGCAGCTTACAGGGGAGTCGAGAGACCCAGTACTTC; D: TRBD1; size: few; J: TRBJ2-5; V: TRBV5-6
CDR3: CASSLVFQGGNEQYF; DNA: TGTGCCAGCAGCTTAGTATTCCAGGGCGGGAACGAGCAGTACTTC; D: .; size: few; J: TRBJ2-7; V: TRBV7-2
CDR3: CASSLRGTGNTIYF; DNA: TGTGCCAGCAGTTTGAGGGGAACTGGAAACACCATATATTTT; D: .; size: .; J: TRBJ1-3; V: TRBV12-3/TRBV12-4
CDR3: CASSSGFGPQETQYF; DNA: TGTGCCAGCAGCTCCGGGTTCGGCCCTCAAGAGACCCAGTACTTC; D: .; size: .; J: TRBJ2-5; V: TRBV7-6
CDR3: CASSQETLGGRTNTGELFF; DNA: TGTGCCAGCAGCCAAGAGACCCTCGGCGGGAGGACGAACACCGGGGAGCTGTTTTTT; D: TRBD2; size: .; J: TRBJ2-2; V: TRBV4-2
CDR3: CAISEADTYNEQFF; DNA: TGTGCCATCAGTGAGGCCGACACATACAATGAGCAGTTCTTC; D: .; size: few; J: TRBJ2-1; V: TRBV10-3
CDR3: CASSLVGAGESYEQYF; DNA: TGTGCCAGCAGCTTAGTGGGGGCAGGGGAGTCGTACGAGCAGTACTTC; D: .; size: .; J: TRBJ2-7; V: TRBV7-9
CDR3: CASSPQGQGADTQYF; DNA: TGTGCCAGCAGCCCTCAGGGACAGGGGGCAGATACGCAGTATTTT; D: TRBD1; size: .; J: TRBJ2-3; V: TRBV9
CDR3: CASRRREMGPDTQYF; DNA: TGTGCCAGCAGGCGGCGGGAGATGGGGCCAGATACGCAGTATTTT; D: TRBD2; size: few; J: TRBJ2-3; V: TRBV12-3/TRBV12-4
CDR3: CASSLAGQGVPNEQFF; DNA: TGCGCCAGCAGCTTGGCCGGACAGGGGGTCCCCAATGAGCAGTTCTTC; D: TRBD1; size: .; J: TRBJ2-1; V: TRBV5-1
CDR3: CASSFSRGALGGLDIQYF; DNA: TGTGCCAGCAGTTTCTCTCGGGGGGCCCTAGGGGGTTTAGACATTCAGTACTTC; D: .; size: few; J: TRBJ2-4; V: TRBV12-3/TRBV12-4
CDR3: CASSLFRSPGQGHEQYF; DNA: TGTGCCAGCAGCTTGTTTAGGTCTCCGGGACAGGGCCACGAGCAGTACTTC; D: TRBD1; size: .; J: TRBJ2-7; V: TRBV7-2
CDR3: CASSPALATNYGYTF; DNA: TGCGCCAGCTCCCCTGCGCTAGCTACTAACTATGGCTACACCTTC; D: .; size: few; J: TRBJ1-2; V: TRBV4-1
CDR3: CAITRTSGSDNEQFF; DNA: TGTGCCATCACCCGGACTAGCGGGTCCGACAATGAGCAGTTCTTC; D: TRBD2; size: .; J: TRBJ2-1; V: TRBV10-3
CDR3: CASSLQGAGYGYTF; DNA: TGTGCCAGCAGCCTTCAGGGGGCGGGCTATGGCTACACCTTC; D: TRBD1; size: few; J: TRBJ1-2; V: TRBV7-2
CDR3: CASRSAGAGTGELFF; DNA: TGTGCCAGCAGATCAGCGGGGGCCGGTACCGGGGAGCTGTTTTTT; D: TRBD2; size: few; J: TRBJ2-2; V: TRBV6-2/TRBV6-3
CDR3: CSAPAGPGEKLFF; DNA: TGCAGTGCCCCCGCGGGCCCTGGAGAAAAACTGTTTTTT; D: .; size: .; J: TRBJ1-4; V: TRBV20-1
CDR3: CASSLGRMGGRRNEQFF; DNA: TGTGCCAGCAGCCTAGGGCGGATGGGTGGAAGACGGAATGAGCAGTTCTTC; D: .; size: once; J: TRBJ2-1; V: TRBV11-2
CDR3: CASSLEITKSGVNEQFF; DNA: TGTGCCAGCAGCTTAGAAATAACGAAATCAGGGGTCAATGAGCAGTTCTTC; D: .; size: few; J: TRBJ2-1; V: TRBV7-6
CDR3: CAISESLSEQFF; DNA: TGTGCCATCAGTGAGTCGCTCTCTGAGCAGTTCTTC; D: .; size: many; J: TRBJ2-1; V: TRBV10-3
CDR3: CASRGYEQFF; DNA: TGTGCCAGCAGGGGGTATGAGCAGTTCTTC; D: .; size: few; J: TRBJ2-1; V: TRBV25-1
CDR3: CASTPGTGDSPLHF; DNA: TGTGCCAGCACCCCCGGGACAGGGGATTCACCCCTCCACTTT; D: TRBD1; size: .; J: TRBJ1-6; V: TRBV12-3/TRBV12-4
CDR3: CSARDRDRGYMNTEAFF; DNA: TGCAGTGCTAGAGACCGGGACAGGGGCTACATGAACACTGAAGCTTTCTTT; D: TRBD1; size: .; J: TRBJ1-1; V: TRBV20-1
CDR3: CASSLGQYGAYEQYF; DNA: TGTGCCAGCAGCTTGGGACAGTACGGGGCCTACGAGCAGTACTTC; D: .; size: few; J: TRBJ2-7; V: TRBV5-6
CDR3: CASSLSRGTYYGYTF; DNA: TGTGCCAGCAGCTTATCTCGGGGAACCTACTATGGCTACACCTTC; D: .; size: few; J: TRBJ1-2; V: TRBV7-2
CDR3: CASSLQTSGSFTGELFF; DNA: TGTGCCAGCAGCCTACAAACGAGCGGATCCTTCACCGGGGAGCTGTTTTTT; D: .; size: few; J: TRBJ2-2; V: TRBV7-9
CDR3: CASSGRTGFLTDTQYF; DNA: TGTGCCAGCAGTGGCCGGACAGGTTTTCTCACAGATACGCAGTATTTT; D: TRBD1; size: .; J: TRBJ2-3; V: TRBV2